The rows below give T cell receptor beta chains drawn from one sample of a study of Graves' ophthalmopathy and Graves' hyperthyroidism. One entry per CDR3 protein results from TCRdb running MiXCR on the multiplex PCR reads. The sample includes 360,000 or so distinct CDR3 sequences, around 20% of them seen just once. Sequencing input: peripheral blood. These receptors were taken from a woman aged 18-30 years with Graves' ophthalmopathy. CDR3s include the opening cysteine and the closing phenylalanine or tryptophan. D genes are given only for firm matches. The size field is filled for only some rows; it gives once, few, many or a size class.

clone size,J gene,V gene,D gene,CDR3 DNA,CDR3 protein
-,TRBJ2-5,TRBV2,-,TGTGCCAGTAGTGAAGCTATCCGAGAGACCCAGTACTTC,CASSEAIRETQYF
many,TRBJ1-1,TRBV6-2/TRBV6-3,TRBD1,TGTGCCAGCAGGTGGGGTCCACGACAGGGGGAGGACACTGAAGCTTTCTTT,CASRWGPRQGEDTEAFF
many,TRBJ1-2,TRBV12-3/TRBV12-4,TRBD1,TGTGCCAGCACCGCCGGGACAGGGACATCTAACTATGGCTACACCTTC,CASTAGTGTSNYGYTF
many,TRBJ2-7,TRBV6-5,-,TGTGCCAGCAAGACCCCTCACGAGCAGTACTTC,CASKTPHEQYF
many,TRBJ1-6,TRBV6-5,TRBD1,TGTGCCAGCAGTTACTCCTCGACAGGGAGCTCCTATAATTCACCCCTCCACTTT,CASSYSSTGSSYNSPLHF
many,TRBJ1-1,TRBV28,-,TGTGCCAGCAGTTTATTGGGGGCGGGAGGGGCCGTAAACACTGAAGCTTTCTTT,CASSLLGAGGAVNTEAFF
many,TRBJ1-1,TRBV12-3/TRBV12-4,TRBD1,TGTGCCAGCAGAGGACAGGGGGCAACTGAAGCTTTCTTT,CASRGQGATEAFF
many,TRBJ2-3,TRBV30,-,TGTGCCTGGTTATCGGGGTCAGATACGCAGTATTTT,CAWLSGSDTQYF
many,TRBJ2-3,TRBV29-1,-,TGCAGCTGGGCTCCGGGACGCGGAGATACGCAGTATTTT,CSWAPGRGDTQYF
-,TRBJ1-2,TRBV6-1,-,TGTGCCAGCAGGGGCTTAAGCTATGGCTACACCTTC,CASRGLSYGYTF
-,TRBJ1-2,TRBV28,-,TGTGCCAGCACTACGGCGGGGGCTGGCTACACCTTC,CASTTAGAGYTF
-,TRBJ1-6,TRBV27,TRBD1,TGTGCCAGCAGACATATCCGACAGGGAGGGGATTCACCCCTCCACTTT,CASRHIRQGGDSPLHF
many,TRBJ1-3,TRBV13,-,TGTGCCAGCAGCTTAGTGGGGGTATCCGGAAACACCATATATTTT,CASSLVGVSGNTIYF
many,TRBJ2-4,TRBV19,TRBD1,TGTGCCAGTTCTGATGACAGGGGTTTTTCCAAAAACATTCAGTACTTC,CASSDDRGFSKNIQYF
-,TRBJ2-7,TRBV20-1,-,TGCAGTGCCAGGGGAGGGGCGGGCTCCTACGAGCAGTACTTC,CSARGGAGSYEQYF
-,TRBJ2-7,TRBV6-1,-,TGTGCCAGCAGTGAGCGCCCCATCGAGCAGTACTTC,CASSERPIEQYF
-,TRBJ2-6,TRBV19,-,TGTGCCAGTAGTGGGCACCGGGACGGAACCTCTGGGGCCAACGTCCTGACTTTC,CASSGHRDGTSGANVLTF
many,TRBJ2-5,TRBV11-2,TRBD2,TGTGCCAGCAGCTTGCGGACTAGCGGCCTACAAGAGACCCAGTACTTC,CASSLRTSGLQETQYF
few,TRBJ1-1,TRBV6-1,-,TGTGCCAGCAGCCAAGGGCTGGGGCGGCGGAACACTGAAGCTTTCTTT,CASSQGLGRRNTEAFF
many,TRBJ2-7,TRBV29-1,TRBD2,TGCAGCGTGTCTGGGCTAGCGGAAACCTACGAGCAGTACTTC,CSVSGLAETYEQYF
many,TRBJ1-2,TRBV29-1,TRBD1,TGCAGCGTTGGCGGGCGGGGACAGGGAGCGTTTAACTATGGCTACACCTTC,CSVGGRGQGAFNYGYTF
many,TRBJ2-5,TRBV20-1,TRBD1,TGCAGTGCTAGTCTGGGGACAGGGGGAGAGACCCAGTACTTC,CSASLGTGGETQYF